The clone carrying this TCR beta chain was seen a few times. The CDR3 consists of 18 residues. The junction had 13 bases not matched to a gene; V was cut back by 0 bases and J by 9 bases. The data were taken from a study of beta chain features in type 1 diabetes. Study-level information: In all, about 100,000,000 sorted cells from all samples were analyzed.

The whole isolated RNA underwent reverse transcription, so sequencing captured expressed TCRB transcripts. TCRdb keeps only in-frame clones here, not all; method: immunoSEQ multiplex PCR. The sample records roughly 380,000 clones, about 19% being singletons. The genes are TRBV23-1 and TRBJ2-3; 12 bases line up with TRBD2. TRBV23-1 belongs to the ORF category, with a function that is uncertain. The TCR originated in a woman between 18 and 29 years old in good health. Sequencing was done on a sample of naive CD4+ T cells from blood. CDR3 protein: CASSQSMLAGGPRGTQYF. CDR3 sequence (DNA): TGCGCCAGCAGTCAATCGATGCTAGCGGGGGGGCCGAGGGGGACGCAGTATTTT.